These 31 T cell receptor beta chains were all obtained from the same sample, sequenced in a study of cytomegalovirus exposure and HLA in healthy donors. Primers included in the PCR were 60 Vbeta and 13 Jbeta primers. Here immunoSEQ multiplex PCR was the method, and the copy in TCRdb shows in-frame clones only, minus some. The sample consists of around 160,000 clones, roughly three quarters of them appearing once. Source material: PBMCs. The receptors come from a male donor in good health and CMV-seropositive.

This chain connects TRBV6-1 to TRBJ1-4; maybe TRBD1 (6 bases). Trimming removed 5 bases at V and 8 bases at J, with 18 bases between. The CDR3 consists of 15 residues. CDR1 and CDR2 from the germline V gene are MNHNS and SASEGT. CDR3 DNA: TGTGCCAGCAGTTTCAGAACCGGGACATCGGAAAAACTGTTTTTT. As protein: CASSFRTGTSEKLFF.

The chain is built from TRBV1 and TRBJ2-6; TRBD2, the table's D call, was not compared with the DNA. TRBV1 is noted as a pseudogene. The CDR3 extends over 17 amino acids. CDR3 nucleotides: TGCACCAGCACCGCCACTAGCGGGCCCCCTGAGGCCAACGTCCTGACTTTC. Protein product: CTSTATSGPPEANVLTF.

This clone was counted between two and nine times. This chain links TRBV2 with TRBJ1-1; tentatively, D is TRBD1 (5 bases). Deletions cut 1 base from V and 6 bases from J, with 12 bases between. CDR1 is SNHLY, CDR2 FYNNEI, per germline. CDR3 length equals 14 residues. The CDR3 loop reads CASSEVTARSEAFF. The CDR3 bases are TGTGCCAGCAGTGAAGTGACAGCGAGGTCTGAAGCTTTCTTT.

This clone has a single count. This chain connects TRBV7-2 to TRBJ2-7; 7 bases align to TRBD1. Germline V CDR1 and CDR2: SGHTA, FQGNSA. The ends lost 3 bases at V and 2 bases at J; junction bases unmatched: 4. The CDR3 is 14 amino acids. CDR3 bases: TGTGCCAGCAGCTTGCAGACAGGGCCCTACGAGCAGTACTTC. Translation: CASSLQTGPYEQYF.

The V call is TRBV9, the J call TRBJ1-1; tentatively, D is TRBD1 (5 bases). Germline assignment: CDR1 SGDLS and CDR2 YYNGEE. V was shortened by 3 bases and J by 7 bases, with 25 bases between the two germline ends. The CDR3 is 17 amino acids. CDR3 DNA sequence: TGTGCCAGCAGCGCTGAGGACACCCCTACAGGAACTATTGAAGCTTTCTTT. The encoded protein is CASSAEDTPTGTIEAFF.

The rearrangement uses TRBV5-1 and TRBJ2-5, with D uncertain. Trimming stripped 0 bases from V and 6 bases from J, with 6 bases between. The CDR3 sequence is 12 residues long. Germline loops: CDR1 SGHRS, CDR2 YFSETQ. CDR3 region: CASSLGPQTQYF. The CDR3 DNA sequence: TGCGCCAGCAGCTTGGGGCCACAGACCCAGTACTTC. Full variable domain (outside the CDR3, taken from reference TRBV5-1 and TRBJ2-5): KAGVTQTPRYLIKTRGQQVTLSCSPISGHRSVSWYQQTPGQGLQFLFEYFSETQRNKGNFPGRFSGRQFSNSRSEMNVSTLELGDSALYLCASSLGPQTQYFGPGTRLLVL.

The rearrangement uses TRBV5-4 and TRBJ2-7, with D tentatively TRBD1 (8 bases). Between the trimmed V and J ends, which lost 4 bases and 3 bases, there was a span of 17 bases. This CDR3 comprises 15 residues. Germline V gene sequence: CDR1 SGHNT, CDR2 YYREEE (reference sequence). CDR3 coding DNA: TGTGCCAGCAGCAGGATGACAGGGGAGGGCTACGAGCAGTACTTC. It codes for CASSRMTGEGYEQYF. Combining the CDR3 with reference TRBV5-4 and TRBJ2-7 gives the whole variable domain ETGVTQSPTHLIKTRGQQVTLRCSSQSGHNTVSWYQQALGQGPQFIFQYYREEENGRGNFPPRFSGLQFPNYSSELNVNALELDDSALYLCASSRMTGEGYEQYFGPGTRLTVT.

This chain links TRBV19 with TRBJ1-4; no reliable D call. The CDR3 length is 14 residues. V lost 1 base and J 0 bases, leaving 3 bases between the germline ends. CDR1 LNHDA and CDR2 SQIVND come from the germline V gene (reference sequence). CDR3 sequence: CASSIATTNEKLFF. CDR3 DNA sequence: TGTGCCAGTAGTATAGCTACAACTAATGAAAAACTGTTTTTT.

This sequence joins TRBV7-9 and TRBJ1-3; D remains unclear. Looked up from germline, CDR1 is SEHNR and CDR2 is FQNEAQ (reference sequence). Trimming cost V 2 bases and J 0 bases, with 11 bases left between them. There are 16 residues in the CDR3. CDR3 bases: TGTGCCAGCAGCTTATACGGGAGGTCCTCTGGAAACACCATATATTTT. Translation: CASSLYGRSSGNTIYF.

In this sample, this clone turned up a few times. The junction departs from the called germline gene at one end, perhaps through a read error. The chain links TRBV2 to TRBJ2-7; D remains unclear. This CDR3 comprises 13 residues. Germline CDR1 is SNHLY and CDR2 is FYNNEI. In DNA, the CDR3 is TGTGCCAGCAGCGAAGACGGAGCTGGGGAGCAGTACTTC. Translation gives CASSEDGAGEQYF.

Notes on this clone: One end of the junction varies from germline; a read error may be responsible. The chain is built from TRBV2 and TRBJ2-7; tentative D call: TRBD2 (7 bases). The CDR3 runs to 14 residues. CDR1 and CDR2 from the germline V gene are SNHLY and FYNNEI. CDR3 nucleotides: TGTGCCAGCAGTGGCGAGGCGGGGGCCTACGAGCAGTGCTTC. Translation gives CASSGEAGAYEQCF. Using reference TRBV2 and TRBJ2-7 for the parts outside the CDR3, the full variable domain is EPEVTQTPSHQVTQMGQEVILRCVPISNHLYFYWYRQILGQKVEFLVSFYNNEISEKSEIFDDQFSVERPDGSNFTLKIRSTKLEDSAMYFCASSGEAGAYEQCFGPGTRLTVT.

The gene calls are TRBV5-1 and TRBJ1-6; 10 bases are shared with TRBD1. Germline CDR1 and CDR2: SGHRS and YFSETQ. The CDR3 covers 17 residues. Trimming at V came to 0 bases and at J to 3 bases, leaving 3 bases not matched to a gene. CDR3: CASSLGDRGLYNSPLHF. The DNA for the CDR3 is TGCGCCAGCAGCTTGGGGGACAGGGGCCTCTATAATTCACCCCTCCACTTT.

This chain joins TRBV7-8 and TRBJ1-1; D remains ambiguous. Germline V gene sequence: CDR1 SGHVS, CDR2 FQNEAQ. This CDR3 has 14 amino acids. Trimming removed 3 bases from V and 1 base from J, with 9 bases in between. The CDR3 is CASSFREGNTEAFF. The DNA of the CDR3 is TGTGCCAGCAGCTTCCGGGAGGGGAACACTGAAGCTTTCTTT.

The chain employs TRBV13 and TRBJ2-7; TRBD1 matches at 10 bases. With 4 bases clipped from V and 5 bases from J, the junction kept 8 bases outside the gene matches. The CDR3 is 15 amino acids. Germline V gene sequence: CDR1 PRHDT, CDR2 FYEKMQ (reference sequence). The CDR3 DNA reads TGTGCCAGCAGCTCCCGGGACAGGGGTCGGAACGAGCAGTACTTC. This gives the protein CASSSRDRGRNEQYF.

This clone was picked up many times. V gene TRBV5-1 combines with J gene TRBJ1-4; tentatively, D is TRBD1 (5 bases). CDR3 length: 14 amino acids. CDR1 and CDR2 (germline): SGHRS, YFSETQ. V was clipped by 0 bases and J by 8 bases, with 11 bases between them. The CDR3 here is CASSLGQFREKLFF. In DNA form, the CDR3 reads TGCGCCAGCAGCTTGGGACAGTTCCGGGAAAAACTGTTTTTT.

The rearrangement joins TRBV6-1 to TRBJ2-5, with D possibly being TRBD2 (6 bases). The CDR3 is 13 amino acids. Trimming left V 8 bases short and J 2 bases short, with 12 bases between. Germline CDR1 reads MNHNS; CDR2 reads SASEGT. In DNA, the CDR3 is TGTGCCAGCTCCCGGGCGGGGCAAGAGACCCAGTACTTC. Translated, it gives CASSRAGQETQYF.

The sample holds one count of this clone. The chain uses TRBV7-2 and TRBJ2-5, with a possible D match to TRBD2 (6 bases). V was shortened by 5 bases and J by 6 bases, with 19 bases between the two germline ends. The CDR3 has 15 amino acids. Germline assignment: CDR1 SGHTA and CDR2 FQGNSA. CDR3 amino acids: CASSPFFSGSKTQYF. The CDR3 DNA reads TGTGCCAGCAGCCCCTTTTTTAGCGGATCGAAGACCCAGTACTTC. The whole variable domain, filled in from reference TRBV7-2 and TRBJ2-5, reads GAGVSQSPSNKVTEKGKDVELRCDPISGHTALYWYRQSLGQGLEFLIYFQGNSAPDKSGLPSDRFSAERTGGSVSTLTIQRTQQEDSAVYLCASSPFFSGSKTQYFGPGTRLLVL.

This clone was seen a handful of times. A read error may account for a junction end that differs from germline. The chain employs TRBV7-7 and TRBJ1-1; no reliable D call. This CDR3 is built from 13 residues. Germline CDR1 SSHAT, CDR2 FNYEAQ (reference sequence). The CDR3 protein is CASSLRQNTEAFF. DNA of the CDR3: TGTGCTAGCAGCTTAAGACAGAACACTGAAGCTTTCTTT. The full variable domain, in which reference TRBV7-7 and TRBJ1-1 provide the parts outside the CDR3, is GAGVSQSPRYKVTKRGQDVTLRCDPISSHATLYWYQQALGQGPEFLTYFNYEAQPDKSGLPSDRFSAERPEGSISTLTIQRTEQRDSAMYRCASSLRQNTEAFFGQGTRLTVV.

This clone appeared once. The genes are TRBV19 and TRBJ1-3; 8 positions match TRBD1. V lost 6 bases and J lost 2; bases outside the gene matches: 6. The CDR3 is made up of 15 amino acids. Per the germline V gene, CDR1 is LNHDA and CDR2 is SQIVND (reference sequence). The CDR3 here is CASSQGQGPGNTIYF. The CDR3 region has the DNA TGTGCCAGTAGCCAAGGACAGGGCCCTGGAAACACCATATATTTT.

This clone has only a few counts. V usage is TRBV6-1 and J usage is TRBJ1-1; a possible D gene is TRBD1 (5 bases). The CDR3 is 14 amino acids. Germline lookup yields CDR1 MNHNS and CDR2 SASEGT. V lost 5 bases and J 6 bases, leaving 16 bases between the germline ends. The CDR3 DNA follows: TGTGCCAGCAGTTTAGGGGCCCCGGTTTCTGAAGCTTTCTTT. Translating gives CASSLGAPVSEAFF.

The chain links TRBV5-4 to TRBJ2-1; 11 bases line up with TRBD2. The germline gives CDR1 SGHNT, CDR2 YYREEE (reference sequence). After removal of 9 bases from V and 7 bases from J, the junction contained 9 bases not matched to a gene. The CDR3 has 14 amino acids. DNA of the CDR3: TGTGCCACCAATAGCGGGGGGGCGGGGAATGAGCAGTTCTTC. Amino acids: CATNSGGAGNEQFF. Variable domain in full (rest from reference TRBV5-4 and TRBJ2-1): ETGVTQSPTHLIKTRGQQVTLRCSSQSGHNTVSWYQQALGQGPQFIFQYYREEENGRGNFPPRFSGLQFPNYSSELNVNALELDDSALYLCATNSGGAGNEQFFGPGTRLTVL.

The chain carries TRBV4-1 and TRBJ1-2; the D gene is possibly TRBD1 (6 bases). The CDR3 is made up of 15 amino acids. Trimming removed 6 bases from V and 4 bases from J, with 18 bases in between. Germline lookup yields CDR1 MGHRA and CDR2 YSYEKL. CDR3 protein: CASSDTGMGSYGYTF. The CDR3 DNA reads TGCGCCAGCAGTGATACAGGGATGGGAAGCTATGGCTACACCTTC.

CDR3 bases: TGTGCCAGCAGCGCGGACAGGGTCGGAATCTACACCTTC. This gives the protein CASSADRVGIYTF. J is TRBJ1-2 and V is TRBV2; 8 nucleotides line up with TRBD1. Unmatched junction bases numbered 10, after V lost 6 bases and J lost 10 bases. CDR1 and CDR2 (germline): SNHLY, FYNNEI. This CDR3 comprises 13 residues.

This clone was observed a handful of times. J is TRBJ2-3 and V is TRBV27, with 7 positions matching TRBD2. V was clipped by 6 bases and J by 3 bases; unmatched bases: 3. This CDR3 is built from 13 residues. Germline CDR1 and CDR2: MNHEY and SMNVEV (reference sequence). The CDR3 spells CASRDGGTDTQYF. Here the CDR3 DNA reads TGTGCCAGCAGAGACGGGGGGACAGATACGCAGTATTTT.

This clone appeared a single time. The same CDR3 also results from other DNA sequences found in this sample. This chain links TRBV11-2 with TRBJ2-5, with D perhaps TRBD2 (6 bases). V lost 1 base to trimming and J lost 1 base, with 10 bases between them. There are 15 residues in the CDR3. CDR1 SGHAT and CDR2 FQNNGV come from the germline V gene. The CDR3 protein is CASSLVALAQETQYF. CDR3 nucleotide sequence: TGTGCCAGCAGCTTAGTCGCACTAGCCCAAGAGACCCAGTACTTC.

The chain links TRBV4-3 to TRBJ2-2; 8 bases align to TRBD2. In germline, CDR1 is LGHNA, CDR2 YSLEER. The CDR3 consists of 17 residues. The V segment lost 1 base and the J segment 6 bases; nucleotides outside the gene matches: 10. The DNA of the CDR3 is TGCGCCAGCAGCCAAGGCGCCAGCGGGGGATTTTCCGGGGAGCTGTTTTTT. As protein: CASSQGASGGFSGELFF.

This clone was counted a few times. The chain joins TRBV5-4 to TRBJ2-1; D not resolved. Germline CDR1 SGHNT, CDR2 YYREEE (reference sequence). The CDR3 is 13 residues long. V was cut by 2 bases and J by 9 bases, with 12 bases left in between. CDR3 coding DNA: TGTGCCAGCAGCTTCGTTATAGCTGGTGAGCAGTTCTTC. Translating it yields CASSFVIAGEQFF.

This clone was detected a few times. This sequence joins TRBV5-1 and TRBJ2-7, with a tentative D call TRBD2 (5 bases). CDR1 is SGHRS and CDR2 is YFSETQ in the germline V gene. The CDR3 covers 15 residues. The germline V and J ends were trimmed by 4 bases and 2 bases, with 16 bases remaining between them. CDR3 region: CASSPNLRVTYEQYF. Here the CDR3 DNA reads TGCGCCAGCAGCCCCAACTTGAGGGTTACCTACGAGCAGTACTTC.

V is TRBV5-5 and J is TRBJ1-4; TRBD1 might be the D (6 bases). Deletions cut 4 bases from V and 8 bases from J, with 18 bases between. The germline V gene has CDR1 SGHKS and CDR2 YYEKEE (reference sequence). The CDR3 runs to 15 residues. This CDR3 is CASSPGGWGVEKLFF. The CDR3 coding sequence is TGTGCCAGCAGCCCGGGGGGCTGGGGTGTGGAAAAACTGTTTTTT. The variable domain in full, completed from reference TRBV5-5 and TRBJ1-4, reads DAGVTQSPTHLIKTRGQQVTLRCSPISGHKSVSWYQQVLGQGPQFIFQYYEKEERGRGNFPDRFSARQFPNYSSELNVNALLLGDSALYLCASSPGGWGVEKLFFGSGTQLSVL.

This clone was counted a single time. This rearrangement joins TRBV7-2 to TRBJ1-4; D might be TRBD1 (5 bases). The V end was cut by 4 bases, the J end by 7 bases, with 13 bases between. Looked up from germline, CDR1 is SGHTA and CDR2 is FQGNSA. The CDR3 extends over 14 amino acids. CDR3 coding DNA: TGTGCCAGCAGCTCGCCGGGGGGGAGTGAAAAACTGTTTTTT. Encoded protein: CASSSPGGSEKLFF.

This clone has just a few counts. V and J are TRBV5-6 and TRBJ1-6, with TRBD1 identical over 10 bases. Germline V CDR1 and CDR2: SGHDT, YYEEEE. The length of the CDR3 is 15 residues. V lost 2 bases, J lost 5 bases, and 1 base stayed unmatched. CDR3 bases: TGTGCCAGCAGCTTCGGGACAGGGGATAATTCACCCCTCCACTTT. Its translation is CASSFGTGDNSPLHF. Full variable domain (rest looked up from reference TRBV5-6 and TRBJ1-6): DAGVTQSPTHLIKTRGQQVTLRCSPKSGHDTVSWYQQALGQGPQFIFQYYEEEERQRGNFPDRFSGHQFPNYSSELNVNALLLGDSALYLCASSFGTGDNSPLHFGNGTRLTVT.